This TCR beta chain stems from a study of blood T cell repertoires in COVID-19. Background on the study: Researchers got acute and convalescent COVID-19 samples from the United States, Italy and Spain.

Germline CDR1 and CDR2: SGDLS and YYNGEE. With V trimmed by 4 bases and J by 0 bases, 10 bases remained unmatched. CDR3 length: 17 amino acids. As originally analysed: The assay estimated nucleated cells by amplifying reference gene primers. Clones were sequenced by immunoSEQ multiplex PCR, and TCRdb holds only the in-frame ones, with some missing. V, J and clone size were drawn from that table, and D and trimming were deduced from the DNA. Here the sample spans some 40,000 clones, around 92% being singletons. Input material: peripheral blood. V and J are TRBV9 and TRBJ1-5, with 7 bases identical to TRBD1. The receptor was isolated from a woman of 80 years or more with acute or convalescent COVID-19. CDR3 in DNA: TGTGCCAGCAGCTCGGGGACAGAAGTCGATAGCAATCAGCCCCAGCATTTT. This translates into CASSSGTEVDSNQPQHF. Combining the CDR3 with reference TRBV9 and TRBJ1-5 gives the whole variable domain DSGVTQTPKHLITATGQRVTLRCSPRSGDLSVYWYQQSLDQGLQFLIQYYNGEERAKGNILERFSAQQFPDLHSELNLSSLELGDSALYFCASSSGTEVDSNQPQHFGDGTRLSIL.